This T cell receptor (beta chain) was documented in a study of liver allograft versus peripheral blood T cells. Background on the study: T cell receptor repertoires in transplanted livers were compared with those in recipients' peripheral blood. Findings and limits, study-wide: Repertoires found inside liver allografts reportedly differed from T cell receptor repertoires in peripheral blood.

Each CDR3 protein is one row after TCRdb ran MiXCR on the reads. Of under 15,000 distinct CDR3 sequences listed, about 20% were seen once; the top ten hold over 10%. This clonotype is termed medium-sized. The antigen is unknown. This CDR3 spans 16 amino acids. CDR1 KGHSH and CDR2 LQKENI come from the germline V gene. J was trimmed by 6 bases and V by 0 bases; bases with no gene match: 7. The J gene is TRBJ2-1, the V gene TRBV18, with 8 nucleotides matching TRBD2. This clonotype originated in a human patient who had a liver transplant. A subset of T cells may come from the graft donor. In DNA, the CDR3 is TGTGCCAGCTCACCACCCGCGGGGGGCCTCCCCAATGAGCAGTTCTTC. The encoded protein is CASSPPAGGLPNEQFF.